This note documents a single T cell receptor (beta chain) sequence. The target antigen is unknown. The Oncomine TCR Beta short-read assay was applied to DNA of cultured CD4+ T cells. Each CDR3 protein is one row after TCRdb ran MiXCR on the PCR reads. The table lists under 15,000 distinct CDR3 sequences, 40% to 60% of them singletons. The sample originates from a study of vaccination and CD4 T cells after COVID-19. Study conclusions and caveats: The study found median SARS-CoV-2-reactive clonotypes rising from about 20 to 38, not significantly. Relatively few convalescent patients and no early post-infection timepoints were analyzed.

The treatment was: roughly 10-day PBMC culture with coronavirus spike peptide pools or control peptides (ViraFEST assay). Germline V lookup: CDR1 MDHEN, CDR2 SYDVKM. V shed 5 bases and J 3 bases; nucleotides not matched to a gene: 9. The CDR3 is 15 amino acids. The chain employs TRBV28 and TRBJ2-5, with 7 bases identical to TRBD1. The source of this sequence is a human donor who had recovered from COVID-19. The source material was CD4+ T cells from blood, cultured in vitro. The CDR3 nucleotides read TGTGCCAGCAGTGACCCCCGGACAGGAGAAGAGACCCAGTACTTC. As protein: CASSDPRTGEETQYF. The whole variable domain, filled in from reference TRBV28 and TRBJ2-5, reads DVKVTQSSRYLVKRTGEKVFLECVQDMDHENMFWYRQDPGLGLRLIYFSYDVKMKEKGDIPEGYSVSREKKERFSLILESASTNQTSMYLCASSDPRTGEETQYFGPGTRLLVL.